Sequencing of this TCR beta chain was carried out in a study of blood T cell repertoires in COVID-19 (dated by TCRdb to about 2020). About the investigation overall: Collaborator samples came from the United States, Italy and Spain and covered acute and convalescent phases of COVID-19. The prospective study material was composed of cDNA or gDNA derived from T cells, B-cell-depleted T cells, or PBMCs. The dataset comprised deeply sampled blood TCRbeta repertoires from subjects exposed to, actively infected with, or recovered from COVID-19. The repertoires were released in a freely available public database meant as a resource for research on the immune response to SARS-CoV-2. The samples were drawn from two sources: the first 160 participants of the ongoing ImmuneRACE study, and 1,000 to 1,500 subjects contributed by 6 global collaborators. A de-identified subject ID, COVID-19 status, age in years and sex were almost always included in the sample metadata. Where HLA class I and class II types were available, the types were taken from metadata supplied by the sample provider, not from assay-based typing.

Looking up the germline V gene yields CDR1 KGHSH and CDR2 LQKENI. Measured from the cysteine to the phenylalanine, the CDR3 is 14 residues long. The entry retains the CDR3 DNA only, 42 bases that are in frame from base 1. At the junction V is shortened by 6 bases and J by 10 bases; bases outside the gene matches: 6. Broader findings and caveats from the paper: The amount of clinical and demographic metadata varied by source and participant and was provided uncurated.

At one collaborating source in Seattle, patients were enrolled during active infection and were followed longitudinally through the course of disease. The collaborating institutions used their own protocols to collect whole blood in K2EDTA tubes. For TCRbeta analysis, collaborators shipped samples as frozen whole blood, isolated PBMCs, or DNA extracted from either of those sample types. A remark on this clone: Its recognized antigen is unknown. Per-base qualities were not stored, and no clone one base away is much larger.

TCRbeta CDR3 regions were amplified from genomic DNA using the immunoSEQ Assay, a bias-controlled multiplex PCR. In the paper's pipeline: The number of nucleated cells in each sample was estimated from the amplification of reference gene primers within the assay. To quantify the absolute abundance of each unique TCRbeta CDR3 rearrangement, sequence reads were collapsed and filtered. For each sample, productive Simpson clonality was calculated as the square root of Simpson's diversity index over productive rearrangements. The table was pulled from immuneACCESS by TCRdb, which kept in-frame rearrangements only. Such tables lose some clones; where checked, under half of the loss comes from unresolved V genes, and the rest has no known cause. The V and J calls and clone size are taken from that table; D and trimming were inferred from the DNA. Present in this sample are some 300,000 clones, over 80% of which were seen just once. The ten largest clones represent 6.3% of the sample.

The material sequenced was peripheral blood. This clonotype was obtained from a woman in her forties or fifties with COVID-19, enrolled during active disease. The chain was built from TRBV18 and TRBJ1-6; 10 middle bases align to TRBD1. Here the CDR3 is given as CASSPDRGRSPLHF. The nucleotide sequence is TGTGCCAGCTCTCCGGACAGGGGGAGGTCACCCCTCCACTTT.